This T cell receptor (beta chain) appears in the sequencing data of a study of siplizumab effects on memory and regulatory T cells (dated by TCRdb to between 2018 and 2021). Regarding the study in general: The effect of the anti-CD2 antibody siplizumab on alloreactive T-cell subsets was examined in allogeneic mixed lymphocyte reactions constructed from human PBMCs.

Study-level results and caveats: Siplizumab significantly lowered the cumulative frequency of alloreactive sequences that could be traced to unstimulated CD4+ memory T cells. Whether proliferating Tregs from siplizumab cultures were suppressive was not functionally confirmed. Unstimulated naive T cells appeared more diverse than memory T cells, and naive cells seemed to contribute substantially to the alloresponse. Because sequences below about 10^-5 frequency were poorly captured, only a minor fraction of alloreactive clones could be mapped to unstimulated subsets. For roughly 75-96% of proliferating CD4+ or CD8+ clones, no naive or memory phenotype could be assigned. Among mappable alloreactive CD4+ clones, an average Treg-derived fraction of roughly 70% was observed with siplizumab, compared with roughly 27% in control reactions.

A note on this clone: Its antigen remains unidentified. No quality values exist for individual bases; no much larger clone is one base distant.

Sorted unstimulated T cells and proliferating T cells recovered from mixed lymphocyte reactions were subjected to TCRbeta CDR3 sequencing. Fresh whole blood from some ten HLA-typed healthy donors was used as the source from which PBMCs were isolated. The V and J ends are trimmed by 6 bases and 0 bases, leaving 12 bases between them. From its cysteine to its phenylalanine, the CDR3 spans 15 amino acids. The CDR3 DNA has 45 bases and is translated from base 1. Per the germline V gene, SGHDN is the CDR1 and FVKESK is the CDR2. The library relied on the immunoSEQ multiplex PCR assay. About 9.1 x 10^4 TCR templates per sample were assayed on the deep sequencing platform. Genomic DNA extracted from sorted T cells was the material used for TCRbeta CDR3 sequencing. The published analysis was carried out like this. The R programming language was used for clonal analysis of TCRbeta CDR3 data. Alloreactive CD4+ and CD8+ clones were identified by comparing unstimulated samples to CFSE-low samples taken after the reaction. Regulatory or non-regulatory origin of alloreactive CD4+ clones was assigned by matching sequences to the sorted unstimulated Treg and non-Treg repertoires. In its TCRdb copy, this immuneACCESS table keeps in-frame sequences only and misses some clones. Where compared with another copy, unresolved V genes explain less than half of these, and the others have no known cause. That table supplies the V and J calls and clone size; D and trimming were determined from the DNA. The sample table contains about 100,000 clones; only one count was recorded for about 90% of them. The top ten clones comprise just over 2.5% of the sample.

The chain links TRBV14 with TRBJ2-1; the D gene is unclear. The source material was CD4+ T cells sorted from blood. This clonotype was sampled from a human donor in good health. Some clones in this sample may be carry-over from other donors' samples. The DNA is as follows: TGTGCCAGCAGTCCCCTCGAGAGCTCCTACAATGAGCAGTTCTTC. It translates to CASSPLESSYNEQFF.